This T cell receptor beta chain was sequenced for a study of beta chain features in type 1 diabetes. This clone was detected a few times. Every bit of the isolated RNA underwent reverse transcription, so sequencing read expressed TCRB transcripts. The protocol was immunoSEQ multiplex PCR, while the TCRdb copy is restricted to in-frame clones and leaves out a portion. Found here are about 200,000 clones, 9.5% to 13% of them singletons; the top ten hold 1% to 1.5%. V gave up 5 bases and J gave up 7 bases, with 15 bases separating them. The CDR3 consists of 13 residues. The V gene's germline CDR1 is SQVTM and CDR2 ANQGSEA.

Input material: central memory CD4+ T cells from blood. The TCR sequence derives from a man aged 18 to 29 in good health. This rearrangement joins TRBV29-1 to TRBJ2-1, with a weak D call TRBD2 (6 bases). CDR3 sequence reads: CSVRPGVGNEQFF. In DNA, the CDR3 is TGCAGCGTTCGGCCGGGAGTCGGAAATGAGCAGTTCTTC.